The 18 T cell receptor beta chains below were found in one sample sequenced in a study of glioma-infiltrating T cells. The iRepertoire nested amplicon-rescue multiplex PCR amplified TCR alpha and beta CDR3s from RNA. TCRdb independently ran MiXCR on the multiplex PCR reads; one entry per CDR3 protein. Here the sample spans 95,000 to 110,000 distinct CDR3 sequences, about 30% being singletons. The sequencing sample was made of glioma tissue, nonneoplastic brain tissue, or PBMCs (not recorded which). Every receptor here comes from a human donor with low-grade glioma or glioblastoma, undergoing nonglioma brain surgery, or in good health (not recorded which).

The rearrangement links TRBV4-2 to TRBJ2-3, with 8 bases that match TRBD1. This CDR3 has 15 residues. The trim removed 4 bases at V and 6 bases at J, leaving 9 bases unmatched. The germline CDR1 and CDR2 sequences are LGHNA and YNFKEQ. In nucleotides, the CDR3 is TGTGCCAGCAGCCTCGGACAGGGAGAGTTGGATACGCAGTATTTT. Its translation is CASSLGQGELDTQYF.

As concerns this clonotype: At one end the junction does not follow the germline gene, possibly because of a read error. CDR3 DNA sequence: TGTGCCAGGTATAGCAATCAGCACCAGCATTTT. As protein: CARYSNQHQHF. V gene TRBV28 combines with J gene TRBJ1-5; no clear D. Germline CDR1 MDHEN, CDR2 SYDVKM. CDR3 length equals 11 residues.

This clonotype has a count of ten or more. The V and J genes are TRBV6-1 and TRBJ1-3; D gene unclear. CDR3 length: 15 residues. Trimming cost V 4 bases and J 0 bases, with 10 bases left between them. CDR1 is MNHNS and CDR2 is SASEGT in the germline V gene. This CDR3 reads CASSGYGSSGNTIYF. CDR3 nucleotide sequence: TGTGCCAGCAGTGGTTACGGAAGCTCTGGAAACACCATATATTTT.

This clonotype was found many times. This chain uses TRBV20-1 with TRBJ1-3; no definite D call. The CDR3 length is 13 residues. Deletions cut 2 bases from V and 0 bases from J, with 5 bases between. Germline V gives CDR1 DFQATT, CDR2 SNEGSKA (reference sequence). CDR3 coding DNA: TGCAGTGCTAGAAGGAGCTCTGGAAACACCATATATTTT. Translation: CSARRSSGNTIYF.

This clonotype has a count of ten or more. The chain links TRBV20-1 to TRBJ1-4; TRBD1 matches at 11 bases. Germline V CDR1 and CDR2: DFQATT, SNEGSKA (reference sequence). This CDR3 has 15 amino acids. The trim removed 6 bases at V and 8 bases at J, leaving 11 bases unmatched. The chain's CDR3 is CSASFGTGGGEKLFF. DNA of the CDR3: TGCAGTGCCTCATTCGGGACAGGGGGAGGAGAAAAACTGTTTTTT.

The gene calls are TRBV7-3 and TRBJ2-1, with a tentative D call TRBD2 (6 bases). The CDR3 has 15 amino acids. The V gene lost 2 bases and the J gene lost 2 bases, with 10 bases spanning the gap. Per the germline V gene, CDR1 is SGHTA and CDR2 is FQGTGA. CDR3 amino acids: CASSLLAVAYNEQFF. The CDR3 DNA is TGTGCCAGCAGCTTATTAGCGGTGGCCTACAATGAGCAGTTCTTC.

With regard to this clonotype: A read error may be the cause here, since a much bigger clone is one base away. The CDR3 DNA reads TGCGGTGCTAGTGGGGACGGCGGTGGTCGCTATGGCTACACCTTC. Its protein product is CGASGDGGGRYGYTF. V and J are TRBV20-1 and TRBJ1-2; TRBD1 is a possible D gene (5 bases). Germline values: CDR1 DFQATT, CDR2 SNEGSKA (reference sequence). The CDR3 has 15 residues.

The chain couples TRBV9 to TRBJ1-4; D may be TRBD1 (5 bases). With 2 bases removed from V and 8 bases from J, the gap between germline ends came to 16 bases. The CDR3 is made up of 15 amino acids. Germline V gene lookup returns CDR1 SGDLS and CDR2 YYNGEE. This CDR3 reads CASSVGGQGTEKLFF. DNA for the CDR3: TGTGCCAGCAGCGTCGGTGGGCAGGGAACGGAAAAACTGTTTTTT. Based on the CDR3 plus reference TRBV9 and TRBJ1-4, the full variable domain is DSGVTQTPKHLITATGQRVTLRCSPRSGDLSVYWYQQSLDQGLQFLIQYYNGEERAKGNILERFSAQQFPDLHSELNLSSLELGDSALYFCASSVGGQGTEKLFFGSGTQLSVL.

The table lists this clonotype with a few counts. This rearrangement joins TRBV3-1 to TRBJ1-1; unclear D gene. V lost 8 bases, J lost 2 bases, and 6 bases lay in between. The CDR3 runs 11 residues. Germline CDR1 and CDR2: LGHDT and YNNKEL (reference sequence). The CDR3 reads CASGPNTEAFF. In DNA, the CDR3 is TGTGCCAGCGGGCCAAACACTGAAGCTTTCTTT.

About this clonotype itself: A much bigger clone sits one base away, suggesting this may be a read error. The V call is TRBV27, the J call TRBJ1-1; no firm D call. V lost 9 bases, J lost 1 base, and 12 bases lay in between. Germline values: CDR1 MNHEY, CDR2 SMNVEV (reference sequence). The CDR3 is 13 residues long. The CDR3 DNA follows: TGTGCCAGATCCCCGACGAGGAACACTGAAGCTTTCTTT. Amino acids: CARSPTRNTEAFF.

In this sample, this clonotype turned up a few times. CDR3 bases: TGTGCCATCACCAGGGGAGGGGAGACCCAGTACTTC. As protein: CAITRGGETQYF. The chain carries TRBV7-9 and TRBJ2-5; TRBD2 might be the D (7 bases). Per the germline V gene, CDR1 is SEHNR and CDR2 is FQNEAQ (reference sequence). With 10 bases removed from V and 5 bases from J, the gap between germline ends came to 14 bases. There are 12 residues in the CDR3.

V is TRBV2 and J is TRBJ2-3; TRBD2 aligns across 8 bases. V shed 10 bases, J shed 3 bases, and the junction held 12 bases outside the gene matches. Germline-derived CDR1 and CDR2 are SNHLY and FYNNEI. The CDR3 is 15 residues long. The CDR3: CATSRSGGRTDTQYF. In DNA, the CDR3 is TGTGCCACCTCAAGGAGCGGGGGTAGAACAGATACGCAGTATTTT.

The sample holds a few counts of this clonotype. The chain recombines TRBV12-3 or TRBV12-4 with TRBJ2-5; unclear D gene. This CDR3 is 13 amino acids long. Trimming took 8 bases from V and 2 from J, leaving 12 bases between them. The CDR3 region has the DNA TGTGCCAGCGTCCCGACTGGGCAAGAGACCCAGTACTTC. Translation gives CASVPTGQETQYF.

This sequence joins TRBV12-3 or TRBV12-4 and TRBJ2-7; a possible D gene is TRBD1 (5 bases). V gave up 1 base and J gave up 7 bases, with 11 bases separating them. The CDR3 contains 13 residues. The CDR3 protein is CASSLGQGREQYF. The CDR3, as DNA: TGTGCCAGCAGTTTAGGGCAGGGCAGAGAGCAGTACTTC.

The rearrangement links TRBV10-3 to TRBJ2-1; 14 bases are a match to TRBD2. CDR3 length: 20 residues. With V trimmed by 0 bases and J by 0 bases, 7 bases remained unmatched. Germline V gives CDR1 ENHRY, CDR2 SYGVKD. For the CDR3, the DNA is TGTGCCATCAGTGAGTCTGGAGGACTAGCGGGGGGAAGCTCCTACAATGAGCAGTTCTTC. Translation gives CAISESGGLAGGSSYNEQFF.

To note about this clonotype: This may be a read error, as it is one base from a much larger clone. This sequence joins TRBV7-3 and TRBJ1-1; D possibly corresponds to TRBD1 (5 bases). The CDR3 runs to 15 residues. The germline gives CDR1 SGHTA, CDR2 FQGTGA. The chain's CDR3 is CASSLEGGRGTEALF. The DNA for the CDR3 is TGTGCCAGCAGCTTAGAAGGCGGACGGGGGACTGAAGCTTTATTT.

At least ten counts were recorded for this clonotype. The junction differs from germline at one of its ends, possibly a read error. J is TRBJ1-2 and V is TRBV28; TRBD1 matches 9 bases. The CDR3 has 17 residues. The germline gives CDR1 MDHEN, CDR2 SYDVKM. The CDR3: CASRFQPGQGRWYDYTF. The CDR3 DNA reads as TGTGCCAGCAGATTTCAACCGGGACAGGGTAGATGGTATGACTACACCTTC.

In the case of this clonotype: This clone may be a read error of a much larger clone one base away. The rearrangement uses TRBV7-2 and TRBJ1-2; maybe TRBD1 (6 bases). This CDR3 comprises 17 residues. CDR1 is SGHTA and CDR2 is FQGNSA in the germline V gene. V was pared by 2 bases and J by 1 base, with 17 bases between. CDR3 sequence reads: CASSLSPSGGVNYGYTF. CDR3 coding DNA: TGTGCCAGCAGCTTAAGCCCGTCGGGGGGCGTTAACTATGGCTACACCTTC.